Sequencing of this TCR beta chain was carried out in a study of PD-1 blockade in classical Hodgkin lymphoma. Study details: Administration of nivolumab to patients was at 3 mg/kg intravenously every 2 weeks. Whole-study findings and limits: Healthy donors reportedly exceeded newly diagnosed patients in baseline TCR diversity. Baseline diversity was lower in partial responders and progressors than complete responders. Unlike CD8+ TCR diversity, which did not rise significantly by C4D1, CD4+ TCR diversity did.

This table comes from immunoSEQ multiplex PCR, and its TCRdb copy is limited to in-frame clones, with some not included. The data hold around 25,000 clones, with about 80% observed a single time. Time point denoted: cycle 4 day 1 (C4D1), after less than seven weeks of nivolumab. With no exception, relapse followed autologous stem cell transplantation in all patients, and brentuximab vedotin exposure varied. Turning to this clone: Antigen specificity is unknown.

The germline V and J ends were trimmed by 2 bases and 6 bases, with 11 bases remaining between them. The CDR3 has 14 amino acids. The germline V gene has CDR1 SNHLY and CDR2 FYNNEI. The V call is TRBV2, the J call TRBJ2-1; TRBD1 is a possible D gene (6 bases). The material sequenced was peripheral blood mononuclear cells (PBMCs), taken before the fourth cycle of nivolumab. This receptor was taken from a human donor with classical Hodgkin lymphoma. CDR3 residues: CASSEPDSINEQFF. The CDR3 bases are TGTGCCAGCAGTGAACCGGACAGCATCAATGAGCAGTTCTTC.